Sequencing of this TCR beta chain was carried out in a study of T cell changes during pregnancy in multiple sclerosis. This table comes from immunoSEQ multiplex PCR, and its TCRdb copy is limited to in-frame clones, with some not included. The table shows about 52,000 clones, with around 92% occurring only once. The CDR3 is 17 residues long. Trimming removed 0 bases at V and 3 bases at J, with 15 bases between. Germline V gene sequence: CDR1 KGHSH, CDR2 LQKENI. The sample in question was CD4+ T cells from peripheral blood mononuclear cells, obtained after pregnancy. The J gene is TRBJ1-3, the V gene TRBV18; D might be TRBD1 (5 bases). The TCR originated in a female donor in good health, enrolled as a control in a pregnancy study. The CDR3 loop is CASSPPTPGRGGNTIYF. CDR3 in DNA: TGTGCCAGCTCACCACCCACCCCGGGTAGGGGTGGAAACACCATATATTTT.